These T cell receptor beta chains were read from a single sample in a study of cytotoxic CD8 clonotypes in ibrutinib-treated CLL. TCRdb's copy holds only in-frame clones and misses some; the assay was immunoSEQ multiplex PCR. The data hold 130,000 to 150,000 clones, with approximately 81% observed a single time. Material: PBMCs, obtained after 12 months of ibrutinib treatment. These receptors all come from a human donor with chronic lymphocytic leukemia. Both conserved end residues are part of each CDR3. The order of the fields is V gene, clone size, J gene, CDR3 protein. Size tells how often a clone was seen (once, few, many) or the class of an expanded clone, and some rows leave it out.

TRBV27	NA	TRBJ1-1	CASRTTGGGTEAFF
TRBV7-9	NA	TRBJ2-1	CASSLGAGGPIEQFF
TRBV7-9	NA	TRBJ2-7	CASSLGDRGYEQYF
TRBV27	many	TRBJ2-2	CASSRTSQSLGTGELFF
TRBV2	once	TRBJ2-2	CASSEVVSVAAGTGELFF
TRBV7-8	NA	TRBJ2-1	CAIRRAPSSLEQFF
TRBV7-9	NA	TRBJ2-1	CASSFPGASGVDDEQFF
TRBV7-2	few	TRBJ1-1	CASSSRQGENTEAFF
TRBV6-5	NA	TRBJ1-2	CASSFGANYGYTF
TRBV6-5	NA	TRBJ2-5	CASSQNRVQETQYF
TRBV20-1	NA	TRBJ2-1	CSGDLNQEQFF